This T cell receptor (beta chain) was sequenced in a study of T cell repertoires in cytomegalovirus infection. The overall study: Public TCR beta signatures provided an indication of both CMV infection and a matching HLA type. Whole-study findings and limits: The study identified carriers of CMV plus the relevant HLA from cumulative public TCR beta family frequency. Clonotypes of TCR beta that were HLA-C-restricted and CMV-specific dominated the ex vivo response.

With regard to this clonotype: Its specificity is not known.

V shed 5 bases and J 7 bases; nucleotides not matched to a gene: 9. The CDR3 length is 17 residues. Germline lookup yields CDR1 MDHEN and CDR2 SYDVKM. Using its own MiXCR run on the reads, TCRdb lists one record per CDR3 protein. The profile shows some 940,000 distinct CDR3 sequences, approximately 31% of them singletons. The gene calls are TRBV28 and TRBJ2-1; 15 bases map to TRBD2. This receptor was obtained from a human donor in good health (CMV status not recorded). Some clones in this sample may be carry-over from other donors' samples. The starting material was cultured CD8+ T cells from PBMCs, obtained from culture after CMV antigen stimulation. The CDR3 reads CASSPGLAGGKENEQFF. DNA for the CDR3: TGTGCCAGCAGTCCGGGACTAGCGGGGGGAAAGGAAAATGAGCAGTTCTTC.